Given below is one T cell receptor beta chain in context. This record belongs to a study of blood T cell repertoires in COVID-19. Using immunoSEQ multiplex PCR, the repertoire was profiled, and TCRdb retains in-frame clones only, with some absent. This sample has hundreds of thousands of clones; 90% occur once, and the top ten carry around 1.7%. The CDR3 contains 15 residues. Per the germline V gene, CDR1 is SNHLY and CDR2 is FYNNEI. V shed 4 bases and J 3 bases; nucleotides not matched to a gene: 5. Sequencing input: PBMCs or T cells enriched from blood (not recorded which). The clonotype comes from a woman between 18 and 29 years old with acute COVID-19. The genes are TRBV2 and TRBJ1-5; 8 bases are shared with TRBD1. The CDR3 DNA is TGTGCCAGCAGTGGACAGGGGACGAACAATCAGCCCCAGCATTTT. It codes for CASSGQGTNNQPQHF.